Reported below is one TCR beta chain. Terminally differentiated effector memory CD45RA+ cells were left out of the naive CD8 fraction, which was CD45RO-negative and positively selected for CCR7. The germline V gene encodes CDR1 LNHDA and CDR2 SQIVND (reference sequence). The CDR3 contains 15 residues. The J segment lost 8 bases and the V segment lost 4 bases, leaving 10 bases of the junction unmatched. Libraries were prepared by immunoSEQ multiplex PCR; TCRdb keeps only in-frame clonotypes and omits some of them. The sample lists over 800,000 clones, almost 95% occurring once. This specimen belongs to a study of shared clonotypes between healthy human individuals.

This TCR was sampled from a man between 25 and 39 years old in good health. The genes are TRBV19 and TRBJ2-4; TRBD2 aligns across 8 bases. Sequencing used naive CD8+ T cells sorted from blood. CDR3 sequence (DNA): TGTGCCAGTAGTAGGGGGACTAGTGGCGGGGACATTCAGTACTTC. Its translation: CASSRGTSGGDIQYF.